The table lists the clone carrying this TCR beta chain with a count of one. Those enrolled in Seattle joined during active infection and were followed longitudinally afterward. This sample was taken from a study of blood T cell repertoires in COVID-19. Study context: The study drew acute and convalescent COVID-19 samples from the United States, Italy and Spain.

The J segment lost 3 bases and the V segment lost 6 bases, leaving 8 bases of the junction unmatched. CDR3 length equals 14 residues. The germline V gene encodes CDR1 SNHLY and CDR2 FYNNEI. Sequenced by immunoSEQ multiplex PCR; TCRdb stores in-frame clones only, minus some. The sample includes around 290,000 clones, around 88% of them seen just once. Material for sequencing was peripheral blood. The clonotype originates from an older woman with COVID-19, enrolled during active disease. The chain combines TRBV2 with TRBJ2-7; 7 bases match TRBD1. Written as DNA, the CDR3 is TGTGCCAGCAGCTACGGGACAGAGCTCTACGAGCAGTACTTC. It codes for CASSYGTELYEQYF.